The clone carrying this T cell receptor beta chain was detected only a few times. Its antigen is undetermined. This entry comes from a study of cytotoxic CD8 clonotypes in ibrutinib-treated CLL. About the study: The cohort had around 11 relapsed/refractory and over 14 treatment-naive patients, around 18 IGHV unmutated. Response samples followed a median about 11 months of treatment, range 6 to 36. Average yields of approximately 260,000 productive templates and 80,000 to 95,000 productive rearrangements characterized the samples.

V lost 6 bases to trimming and J lost 0 bases, with 13 bases between them. Germline CDR1 MNHEY, CDR2 SMNVEV (reference sequence). This CDR3 has 15 residues. Findings of the study overall: The times at which samples were taken varied between sustained-remission and progressing patients.

Measured with immunoSEQ multiplex PCR; TCRdb has only the in-frame clones, and not every one. The profile covers 45,000 to 60,000 clones, with approximately 60% appearing a single time and around 20% taken by the ten largest. This clonotype was sampled from a human donor with chronic lymphocytic leukemia. This sample comprised PBMCs, obtained after 24 months of ibrutinib treatment. The chain uses TRBV27 and TRBJ2-3, with D possibly matching TRBD2 (6 bases). CDR3 coding DNA: TGTGCCAGCAGGAGGCGGGGCCATAGCACAGATACGCAGTATTTT. Its protein product is CASRRRGHSTDTQYF.